One and the same sample provided the 11 T cell receptor beta chains below, sequenced in a study of T cell repertoires in aging, cancer and after chemotherapy. The template was genomic DNA from peripheral blood, not RNA. A mixed TRB-A/B primer pool amplified rearranged TRB by multiplex touch-down PCR. Each CDR3 protein is one row after TCRdb ran MiXCR on the multiplex PCR reads. The profile covers more than 7,500 distinct CDR3 sequences, with 45% to 55% appearing a single time and 20% to 25% taken by the ten largest. Sequencing was performed on blood. Receptors originate from a human donor in good health.

This clonotype occurred a few times. The CDR3 nucleotides are TGTGCCAGCAGTTACTCACCCAGGGGCTACGAGCAGTACTTC. This codes for CASSYSPRGYEQYF. V and J are TRBV6-5 and TRBJ2-7, with a possible D match to TRBD1 (6 bases). Germline V gene lookup returns CDR1 MNHEY and CDR2 SVGAGI. This CDR3 region has 14 residues. The ends were cut back, 0 bases at V and 3 bases at J, with 9 bases in the middle.

This rearrangement joins TRBV29-1 to TRBJ1-5; 7 positions agree with TRBD1. The ends lost 5 bases at V and 0 bases at J; junction bases unmatched: 13. The CDR3 sequence is 17 residues long. The germline gives CDR1 SQVTM, CDR2 ANQGSEA. The CDR3 protein is CSVHLMGQSHSNQPQHF. The CDR3 DNA reads as TGCAGCGTTCATCTGATGGGACAGTCACATAGCAATCAGCCCCAGCATTTT.

This chain links TRBV5-6 with TRBJ1-5; no firm D call. The CDR3 totals 16 residues. Germline values: CDR1 SGHDT, CDR2 YYEEEE. Deletions cut 0 bases from V and 0 bases from J, with 10 bases between. The CDR3 spells CASSLVPQYSNQPQHF. As DNA, the CDR3 is TGTGCCAGCAGCTTGGTCCCACAATATAGCAATCAGCCCCAGCATTTT. Drawing the rest from reference TRBV5-6 and TRBJ1-5, the complete variable domain is DAGVTQSPTHLIKTRGQQVTLRCSPKSGHDTVSWYQQALGQGPQFIFQYYEEEERQRGNFPDRFSGHQFPNYSSELNVNALLLGDSALYLCASSLVPQYSNQPQHFGDGTRLSIL.

This clonotype is a singleton in its sample. The chain carries TRBV6-1 and TRBJ1-6; D perhaps matches TRBD1 (5 bases). With 4 bases removed from V and 9 bases from J, the gap between germline ends came to 16 bases. Germline assignment: CDR1 MNHNS and CDR2 SASEGT. CDR3 size: 15 residues. The CDR3 is CASSVPTGQGSPLHF. DNA of the CDR3: TGTGCCAGCAGTGTACCAACGGGGCAGGGTTCACCCCTCCACTTT.

V is TRBV27 and J is TRBJ2-7; TRBD2 might be the D (6 bases). The CDR3 extends over 15 amino acids. Germline V CDR1 and CDR2: MNHEY, SMNVEV (reference sequence). The V gene lost 7 bases and the J gene lost 5 bases, with 21 bases spanning the gap. The CDR3 region is CASIPRLGSRNEQYF. The CDR3, as DNA: TGTGCCAGCATTCCGCGACTAGGCAGTCGAAACGAGCAGTACTTC.

The chain is built from TRBV19 and TRBJ1-1; D ambiguous. V lost 2 bases and J lost 8, with 9 bases in between. CDR3 length: 12 residues. CDR1 is LNHDA, CDR2 SQIVND, per germline (reference sequence). The CDR3 spells CASSIRTGEAFF. The CDR3 nucleotides read TGTGCCAGTAGTATACGGACTGGGGAAGCTTTCTTT. The full variable domain, rest sourced from reference TRBV19 and TRBJ1-1, is DGGITQSPKYLFRKEGQNVTLSCEQNLNHDAMYWYRQDPGQGLRLIYYSQIVNDFQKGDIAEGYSVSREKKESFPLTVTSAQKNPTAFYLCASSIRTGEAFFGQGTRLTVV.

V usage is TRBV5-1 and J usage is TRBJ2-3; D uncertain. The V end was cut by 0 bases, the J end by 0 bases, with 5 bases between. There are 14 residues in the CDR3. Germline assignment: CDR1 SGHRS and CDR2 YFSETQ. The DNA for the CDR3 is TGCGCCAGCAGCTTGGTCAGTAGCACAGATACGCAGTATTTT. Its translation is CASSLVSSTDTQYF.

The chain is built from TRBV29-1 and TRBJ1-2, with 7 bases matching TRBD1. Germline V lookup: CDR1 SQVTM, CDR2 ANQGSEA. The CDR3 is 13 residues long. Trimming at V came to 6 bases and at J to 0 bases, leaving 4 bases not matched to a gene. The CDR3 protein is CSVRQGTNYGYTF. The DNA for the CDR3 is TGCAGCGTAAGACAGGGTACTAACTATGGCTACACCTTC.

The chain carries TRBV30 and TRBJ2-5; 7 nucleotides agree with TRBD1. The CDR3 has 15 amino acids. The V and J ends lost 6 bases and 1 base, in that order; junction bases with no gene match: 11. CDR1 and CDR2 (germline): GTSNPN, SVGIG (reference sequence). The CDR3 coding sequence is TGTGCCTGCGGTCAGAGGGACAGACGCCAAGAGACCCAGTACTTC. This sequence encodes CACGQRDRRQETQYF.

This chain joins TRBV15 and TRBJ2-1, with TRBD2 as a possible D gene (6 bases). CDR3 length: 16 residues. Trimming took 2 bases from V and 0 from J, leaving 11 bases between them. The germline V gene encodes CDR1 LNHNV and CDR2 YYDKDF (reference sequence). CDR3 sequence: CATSRRAGGSYNEQFF. CDR3 DNA: TGTGCCACCAGCAGACGAGCCGGGGGCTCCTACAATGAGCAGTTCTTC.

The CDR3, as DNA: TGTGCCATCAGGGGGGACTACGAGCAGTACTTC. The encoded protein is CAIRGDYEQYF. This chain uses TRBV10-3 with TRBJ2-7; D tentatively reads TRBD1 or TRBD2 (5 bases each). V was pared by 6 bases and J by 3 bases, with 6 bases between. Per the germline V gene, CDR1 is ENHRY and CDR2 is SYGVKD. The CDR3 spans 11 residues.